This T cell receptor (beta chain) was found in a study of T cell responses to AZD1222 COVID-19 vaccine. Study-level results: The donor cohort was predominantly white British with a female majority, and clonal diversity may have been underestimated.

Clones were sequenced by immunoSEQ multiplex PCR, and TCRdb holds only the in-frame ones, with some missing. The sample consists of 110,000 or so clones, 90% to 95% of them appearing once. This clone was found once. Antigen: not known. V was shortened by 9 bases and J by 1 base, with 7 bases between the two germline ends. The CDR3 extends over 12 amino acids. CDR1 and CDR2 from the germline V gene are LNHDA and SQIVND (reference sequence). The chain combines TRBV19 with TRBJ1-5; D unclear. The source is an adult in good health. Source: peripheral blood, taken on day 0 of AZD1222 vaccination. The CDR3 DNA sequence: TGTGCCAGAGGACCGAGCAATCAGCCCCAGCATTTT. It codes for CARGPSNQPQHF. Combining the CDR3 with reference TRBV19 and TRBJ1-5 gives the whole variable domain DGGITQSPKYLFRKEGQNVTLSCEQNLNHDAMYWYRQDPGQGLRLIYYSQIVNDFQKGDIAEGYSVSREKKESFPLTVTSAQKNPTAFYLCARGPSNQPQHFGDGTRLSIL.